What follows are 27 T cell receptor beta chains derived from one specimen sequenced in a study of human T cells and chemical hapten exposure (dated by TCRdb to about 2021). Libraries were made using RACE. The sequencing machine was a NextSeq 500. TCRdb trimmed public reads at Q25 via fastp, called clones via MiXCR and kept in-frame beta chains. Merged by CDR3 protein, the rows form single entries marked with the most common genes and DNA. The sample records some 32,000 distinct CDR3 sequences, around 6% of which are singletons. Of the sample, around 6% is held by the ten largest clones. The intended sense of this specimen's time point label: patch test 3, about 24 weeks after DPC sensitization. The sample's treatment or condition label, decoded: therapeutic diphenylcyclopropenone sensitization with weekly scalp DPC. This specimen consisted of whole blood, obtained in connection with sensitization to the hapten diphenylcyclopropenone (DPC). The receptors were sampled from a man between 25 and 39 years old with alopecia areata. Some clones in this sample may be carry-over from other donors' samples.

The sample holds many counts of this clonotype. The V and J genes are TRBV7-9 and TRBJ2-7; a possible D gene is TRBD2 (6 bases). Between the trimmed V and J ends, which lost 5 bases and 2 bases, there was a span of 10 bases. The CDR3 consists of 13 residues. Looked up from germline, CDR1 is SEHNR and CDR2 is FQNEAQ (reference sequence). CDR3 coding DNA: TGTGCCAGCAGCCCGCGGGGCCCCTACGAGCAGTACTTC. Protein sequence: CASSPRGPYEQYF.

This clonotype was seen ten or more times. V and J are TRBV12-3 or TRBV12-4 and TRBJ2-7; a weak D match, TRBD1 (5 bases). The V and J ends lost 6 bases and 6 bases respectively, with 12 bases between them. The CDR3 spans 12 residues. CDR3 in amino acids: CASSPGLGEQYF. DNA of the CDR3: TGTGCCAGCAGCCCAGGGTTGGGCGAGCAGTACTTC.

At least ten counts were recorded for this clonotype. This chain joins TRBV7-2 and TRBJ2-5; D ambiguous. Trimming cost V 5 bases and J 5 bases, with 9 bases left between them. Per germline, CDR1 SGHTA and CDR2 FQGNSA. CDR3 length: 12 residues. CDR3 loop: CASSPWTETQYF. CDR3 DNA: TGTGCCAGCAGCCCCTGGACGGAGACCCAGTACTTC. The variable domain in full, completed from reference TRBV7-2 and TRBJ2-5, reads GAGVSQSPSNKVTEKGKDVELRCDPISGHTALYWYRQSLGQGLEFLIYFQGNSAPDKSGLPSDRFSAERTGGSVSTLTIQRTQQEDSAVYLCASSPWTETQYFGPGTRLLVL.

This clonotype was recorded many times. V gene TRBV18 combines with J gene TRBJ1-2; D is uncertain. Trimming pared 4 bases from V and 4 bases from J, leaving 16 bases between. CDR3 size: 15 residues. Germline V gene sequence: CDR1 KGHSH, CDR2 LQKENI. CDR3 in amino acids: CASSLNSGQPYGYTF. The CDR3 DNA reads TGTGCCAGCTCACTCAATTCAGGCCAACCCTATGGCTACACCTTC.

This clonotype was detected ten times or more. V gene TRBV29-1 combines with J gene TRBJ1-1; maybe TRBD1 (6 bases). Germline CDR1 SQVTM, CDR2 ANQGSEA. This CDR3 has 11 residues. V was pared by 8 bases and J by 4 bases, with 11 bases between. The CDR3 spells CSQGWGTEAFF. The DNA of the CDR3 is TGCAGCCAGGGGTGGGGCACTGAAGCTTTCTTT. The full variable domain, its missing parts supplied by reference TRBV29-1 and TRBJ1-1, is SAVISQKPSRDICQRGTSLTIQCQVDSQVTMMFWYRQQPGQSLTLIATANQGSEATYESGFVIDKFPISRPNLTFSTLTVSNMSPEDSSIYLCSQGWGTEAFFGQGTRLTVV.

On this clonotype: A much bigger clone sits one base away, suggesting this may be a read error. V gene TRBV6-5 combines with J gene TRBJ1-3, with D perhaps matching TRBD1 (6 bases). In germline, CDR1 is MNHEY, CDR2 SVGAGI. The CDR3 has 16 amino acids. V shed 8 bases and J shed 1 base, with 18 bases lying between them. The CDR3 spells CASRRDTYASGNTIYF. The CDR3 DNA sequence: TGTGCCAGCCGCCGGGACACCTACGCGTCTGGAAACACCATATATTTT.

This clonotype was detected only a few times. It may be a read error: a sequence one base away is much more abundant. This rearrangement joins TRBV7-6 to TRBJ1-1; D is uncertain. The CDR3 is 15 amino acids. Germline V CDR1 and CDR2: SGHVS, FNYEAQ. This CDR3 reads CVSSLEAVVGTEAFF. Here the CDR3 DNA reads TGTGTCAGCAGCTTAGAGGCGGTAGTCGGAACTGAAGCTTTCTTT. The whole variable domain, filled in from reference TRBV7-6 and TRBJ1-1, reads GAGVSQSPRYKVTKRGQDVALRCDPISGHVSLYWYRQALGQGPEFLTYFNYEAQQDKSGLPNDRFSAERPEGSISTLTIQRTEQRDSAMYRCVSSLEAVVGTEAFFGQGTRLTVV.

This clonotype was recorded at least ten times. The chain links TRBV12-3 or TRBV12-4 to TRBJ1-3; D not certain. V was shortened by 3 bases and J by 0 bases, with 6 bases between the two germline ends. The CDR3 length is 14 residues. The CDR3, as DNA: TGTGCCAGCAGTTTCGGCGGCTCTGGAAACACCATATATTTT. It is translated as CASSFGGSGNTIYF.

This clonotype was seen repeatedly, ten times or more. The junction differs from germline at one of its ends, possibly a read error. CDR3 nucleotides: TGTGCTAGCAGCGGCAGACTAGCGGGAGAGGGTAGCAGGGAGACCCAGTACTTC. Protein: CASSGRLAGEGSRETQYF. The V gene is TRBV7-7, the J gene TRBJ2-5; 12 bases match TRBD2. There are 18 residues in the CDR3. Germline CDR1 reads SSHAT; CDR2 reads FNYEAQ (reference sequence).

This clonotype was observed many times. The CDR3 DNA sequence: TGTGCCAGCAGCAAAGGAGGGGGAGGGCCAAACACCGGGGAGCTGTTTTTT. This sequence encodes CASSKGGGGPNTGELFF. The V call is TRBV21-1, the J call TRBJ2-2; TRBD2 reflects the table's D call only, with no check against the DNA. TRBV21-1 corresponds to a pseudogene. CDR3 length: 17 amino acids.

The table lists this clonotype with many counts. The gene calls are TRBV6-6 and TRBJ2-1; 9 bases are shared with TRBD2. V was pared by 4 bases and J by 8 bases, with 15 bases of the junction left unmatched. The CDR3 extends over 17 amino acids. Germline values: CDR1 MNHNY, CDR2 SVGAGI (reference sequence). The CDR3 bases are TGTGCCAGCAGTTCCCCCGTTAGCGGGAGAGTTTCGGATGAGCAGTTCTTC. Its translation: CASSSPVSGRVSDEQFF.

This clonotype was counted ten times or more. The V call is TRBV13, the J call TRBJ2-1; 7 bases map to TRBD1. CDR3 size: 13 residues. Germline V CDR1 and CDR2: PRHDT, FYEKMQ (reference sequence). Trimming cost V 4 bases and J 8 bases; bases outside gene matches: 5. The CDR3 protein is CASSSDRVDEQFF. In DNA, the CDR3 is TGTGCCAGCAGCTCCGACAGGGTGGATGAGCAGTTCTTC.

The genes are TRBV27 and TRBJ1-1; D is undetermined. The V end was cut by 4 bases, the J end by 5 bases, with 14 bases between. In germline, CDR1 is MNHEY, CDR2 SMNVEV (reference sequence). This CDR3 spans 14 amino acids. The CDR3 bases are TGTGCCAGCAGTTGGGCAGGCGAGGGAACTGAAGCTTTCTTT. Amino acid sequence: CASSWAGEGTEAFF.

As concerns this clonotype: A much larger clone differs by one base, so this may be a read error. The chain recombines TRBV7-9 with TRBJ2-7; D is perhaps TRBD1 (6 bases). V was trimmed by 5 bases and J by 5 bases, leaving 19 bases between them. The CDR3 length is 15 residues. CDR1 and CDR2 (germline): SEHNR, FQNEAQ (reference sequence). The CDR3 sequence: CASSPPLGGTHEQYF. As DNA, the CDR3 is TGTGCCAGCAGCCCACCCTTAGGGGGTACCCACGAGCAGTACTTC.

This clonotype was recorded at least ten times. The chain's CDR3 is CASSLDGEVKPQHF. The CDR3 DNA reads TGTGCCAGCAGTTTAGACGGGGAAGTCAAGCCCCAGCATTTT. The chain joins TRBV12-3 or TRBV12-4 to TRBJ1-5; D gene uncertain. The V end lost 1 base, the J end lost 8 bases, and 12 bases lay between the germline ends. The CDR3 runs to 14 residues.

The chain uses TRBV7-9 and TRBJ1-4, with 7 bases identical to TRBD1. The CDR3 runs to 15 residues. The ends lost 4 bases at V and 10 bases at J; junction bases unmatched: 12. From germline, CDR1 is SEHNR and CDR2 FQNEAQ (reference sequence). The CDR3 reads CASSSPGGGQTKLFF. CDR3 bases: TGTGCCAGCAGCTCGCCCGGTGGGGGACAGACAAAACTGTTTTTT.

The table lists this clonotype with a few counts. This chain connects TRBV11-2 to TRBJ2-3; no firm D call. Trimming left V 0 bases short and J 3 bases short, with 4 bases between. The CDR3 has 13 residues. Germline loops: CDR1 SGHAT, CDR2 FQNNGV. The CDR3 DNA is TGTGCCAGCAGCTTAGATCGGACAGATACGCAGTATTTT. This gives the protein CASSLDRTDTQYF.

This clonotype appeared many times. The rearrangement uses TRBV29-1 and TRBJ2-3; no clear D. The CDR3 sequence is 13 residues long. Germline values: CDR1 SQVTM, CDR2 ANQGSEA. V was clipped by 5 bases and J by 3 bases, with 12 bases between them. CDR3 nucleotide sequence: TGCAGCGTTCAACGTACCGGGACAGATACGCAGTATTTT. Its translation: CSVQRTGTDTQYF.

This clonotype was detected ten times or more. The chain links TRBV20-1 to TRBJ1-4; D gene ambiguous. V lost 3 bases to trimming and J lost 8 bases, with 16 bases between them. Germline CDR1 and CDR2: DFQATT and SNEGSKA (reference sequence). The CDR3 extends over 14 amino acids. CDR3 residues: CSASAGEREEKLFF. In nucleotides, the CDR3 is TGCAGTGCTAGTGCCGGGGAGAGGGAAGAAAAACTGTTTTTT.

This clonotype was counted many times. The chain has TRBV11-2 and TRBJ1-4; the D is unclear. Germline assignment: CDR1 SGHAT and CDR2 FQNNGV. Trimming shortened V by 0 bases and J by 13 bases, and 0 bases separated the two germline ends. The CDR3 totals 9 residues. The CDR3 DNA reads as TGTGCCAGCAGCTTAGAACTGTTTTTT. Translating gives CASSLELFF.

CDR3 region: CSALKGETQYF. CDR3 in DNA: TGCAGCGCCCTCAAGGGGGAGACCCAGTACTTC. The chain carries TRBV29-1 and TRBJ2-5; perhaps TRBD1 as D (5 bases). This CDR3 region has 11 residues. Germline loops: CDR1 SQVTM, CDR2 ANQGSEA. With 7 bases removed from V and 5 bases from J, the gap between germline ends came to 11 bases.

Many counts were recorded for this clonotype. CDR3 in amino acids: CASSPEGTPASEQYF. The DNA of the CDR3 is TGTGCCAGCTCACCGGAGGGGACTCCTGCGTCCGAGCAGTACTTC. The chain carries TRBV18 and TRBJ2-7, with a weak D call TRBD2 (6 bases). V gave up 3 bases and J gave up 6 bases, with 18 bases separating them. The CDR3 extends over 15 amino acids. CDR1 is KGHSH, CDR2 LQKENI, per germline.

This clonotype appeared many times. The CDR3 nucleotides are TGTGCCAGCAGTCAGGGACAGTATAATTCACCCCTCCACTTT. This codes for CASSQGQYNSPLHF. The V gene is TRBV12-3 or TRBV12-4, the J gene TRBJ1-6; 7 positions agree with TRBD1. The junction had 2 bases not matched to a gene; V was cut back by 5 bases and J by 4 bases. The CDR3 has 14 residues.

The CDR3 DNA reads TGTGCCAGCAGCTTAGGCGGGGACTCCTACAATGAGCAGTTCTTC. Protein: CASSLGGDSYNEQFF. The genes are TRBV11-2 and TRBJ2-1; TRBD2 is a possible D gene (6 bases). Trimming shortened V by 1 base and J by 0 bases, and 7 bases separated the two germline ends. This CDR3 has 15 residues. Germline V gene data show CDR1 as SGHAT and CDR2 as FQNNGV.

This clonotype was seen repeatedly, ten times or more. The chain recombines TRBV6-6 with TRBJ2-2; weak D call: TRBD1 (6 bases). CDR3 length equals 14 residues. V lost 5 bases and J lost 3, with 10 bases in between. Germline V gene sequence: CDR1 MNHNY, CDR2 SVGAGI (reference sequence). The CDR3, as DNA: TGTGCCAGCAGTATCAACAGGGACACCGGGGAGCTGTTTTTT. This translates into CASSINRDTGELFF.

The table lists this clonotype with many counts. In DNA form, the CDR3 reads TGTGCCAGTAGTATAGACTCGGACAGGGGGTGGACAGATACGCAGTATTTT. This sequence encodes CASSIDSDRGWTDTQYF. The chain uses TRBV19 and TRBJ2-3, with 10 bases lining up with TRBD1. V shed 0 bases, J shed 3 bases, and the junction held 6 bases outside the gene matches. The CDR3 is 17 amino acids. Germline V CDR1 and CDR2: LNHDA, SQIVND (reference sequence).

The sample holds many counts of this clonotype. This chain uses TRBV12-3 or TRBV12-4 with TRBJ2-1; 12 nucleotides agree with TRBD2. CDR3 length equals 18 residues. The V segment lost 1 base and the J segment 9 bases; nucleotides outside the gene matches: 13. The CDR3 DNA reads TGTGCCAGCAGTTTAGACCCCCCAGGCCTAGCGGGAGGGAGTGAGCAGTTCTTC. Its translation is CASSLDPPGLAGGSEQFF.